This T cell receptor beta chain was identified during a study of T cell clonality in common variable immunodeficiency (dated by TCRdb to 2013 to 2016). Study-wide findings and limitations: Despite equal DNA input, controls averaged approximately 84,000 unique sequences per sample versus about 30,000 in CVID samples. Reportedly, TCRbeta sequences from CVID had fewer deletions and N-nucleotide insertions, and highly modified clones with 13 or more V deletions were absent from CVID. Correlations between repertoire features and clinical complications were limited by patient heterogeneity within the CVID cohort. Fewer TCRbeta clones were shared among CVID subjects than among healthy controls (p < 0.0001). According to the authors, finding the cause of the higher clonality in CVID would require sequencing the repertoires of T cell subpopulations. TCRbeta clonality was higher in CVID subjects than in healthy controls (t-test p = 0.018), and the increase was most characteristic of about a third of subjects.

For sequencing, equivalent amounts of genomic DNA were input from CVID and control samples. For every sample, a 60 bp segment covering the rearranged TCRbeta CDR3 region was amplified and then sequenced. The immunoSEQ assay, a bias-corrected multiplex PCR with high-throughput sequencing, was employed for TCRbeta amplification. The study's own analysis went as follows. Every unique nucleotide sequence was considered a clone and was annotated with V, D and J genes, copy number and frequency. Sequences were labeled productive if in frame, and non-productive if out of frame or containing stop codons. As previously described, clonality was calculated on the basis of Shannon's entropy. Mean CDR3 Kyte-Doolittle hydropathy was derived from the predicted amino acid sequences of productive clones. Using the R hclust function, scaled V gene usage was clustered hierarchically with Manhattan distance and complete linkage. To assess clone sharing by CDR3 amino acid sequence, 12 repertoires per group were resampled over 100 rounds. The repertoires were screened for about 70 published EBV-specific TCRbeta sequences and approximately 240 published CMV-specific TCRbeta sequences. Analysis left out a couple of CVID samples that produced under 10,000 sequences, so a few dozen CVID repertoires remained. TCRdb provides this immuneACCESS table in a form limited to in-frame rearrangements. Some clones are lacking; in checked studies, under half of them reflect an unresolved V gene, and why the rest are absent is not known. V and J calls and clone size are as listed in that table; D and trimming were resolved from the DNA. The sample features some 26,000 clones, and none is a singleton. The top ten hold 4% of the sample.

This clone has ten or more counts. Its antigen is unknown. The read finishes 3 residues shy of the CDR3 end, and the germline J gene is used to complete it. V lost 3 bases and J lost 8 bases; the stretch between them is 12 bases long. The cysteine opens and the phenylalanine closes a CDR3 of 13 amino acids. The DNA covers only part of the CDR3, 30 bases in frame from base 1. Looking up the germline V gene yields CDR1 SGHDT and CDR2 YYEEEE. Standard criteria, namely reduction of serum IgG, IgA and/or IgM below the normal range together with specific antibody deficiency, were applied for the diagnosis of CVID. The CVID group comprised 40 to 45 subjects, approximately 15 female and roughly 29 male, aged 9 to 64 years with a mean age of approximately 42. Both CVID patients and healthy controls were predominantly of Caucasian heritage. All CVID subjects had received replacement immunoglobulin therapy for at least one year at the time of study participation. No CVID subject was ill or taking immunomodulatory or immunosuppressive medication when blood was collected. Heparinized peripheral whole blood samples of about 5 to 8.5 ml were collected from each donor. TCRbeta CDR3 repertoires were sequenced from genomic DNA of adults with common variable immune deficiency (CVID) and healthy adult controls. Diluted blood was density-centrifuged over Hypaque 1077 or Ficoll-Paque to isolate peripheral blood mononuclear cells. Genomic DNA was obtained from unsorted mononuclear cells using either Qiagen column purification or a centrifugation-based method.

Sample: peripheral blood mononuclear cells. The receptor was derived from a human donor with common variable immunodeficiency. This sequence uses TRBV5-6 and TRBJ2-4; TRBD1 might be the D gene, on 5 matching bases. CDR3 protein: CASSSGIWDIQYF. CDR3 DNA, as far as it was read: TGTGCCAGCAGCTCAGGGATTTGGGACATT.